Listed below are T cell receptor beta chains from one sample, sequenced in a study of monozygotic twins with inflammatory bowel disease. TCRdb re-called the 5' RACE reads and shows each CDR3 protein once, DNA omitted. The sample data list around 380,000 distinct CDR3 sequences. What was sequenced was blood. The source of these receptors is a human donor with ulcerative colitis or Crohn's disease, or a healthy co-twin of an affected twin (not recorded which). CDR3s include the opening cysteine and the closing phenylalanine or tryptophan.

j_gene: TRBJ2-5; v_gene: TRBV4-2; CDR3aa: CASSQDLDSGSQETQYF
j_gene: TRBJ2-7; v_gene: TRBV5-1; CDR3aa: CASSLALDREGEQYF
j_gene: TRBJ2-1; v_gene: TRBV12-3/TRBV12-4; CDR3aa: CASSEVYRDLKFF
j_gene: TRBJ2-7; v_gene: TRBV4-1; CDR3aa: CASSQRQGISYEQYF
j_gene: TRBJ1-1; v_gene: TRBV5-4; CDR3aa: CASSRDLVGTEAFF
j_gene: TRBJ2-6; v_gene: TRBV7-9; CDR3aa: CASSHRDRVSGANVLTF
j_gene: TRBJ2-5; v_gene: TRBV7-3; CDR3aa: CASSLGGTSAQETQYF
j_gene: TRBJ2-2; v_gene: TRBV5-1; CDR3aa: CASSLRESNTGELFF
j_gene: TRBJ2-6; v_gene: TRBV10-3; CDR3aa: CAISEVGHSGANVLTF
j_gene: TRBJ2-1; v_gene: TRBV5-6; CDR3aa: CASSGQVLHNEQFF
j_gene: TRBJ1-4; v_gene: TRBV4-3; CDR3aa: CASSQEGRGSEKLFF
j_gene: TRBJ1-1; v_gene: TRBV10-3; CDR3aa: CAIAALNTEAFF
j_gene: TRBJ2-1; v_gene: TRBV7-2; CDR3aa: CASSAQYREQFF
j_gene: TRBJ1-2; v_gene: TRBV10-3; CDR3aa: CAISAQGGTGGYTF
j_gene: TRBJ2-3; v_gene: TRBV3-1; CDR3aa: CASSQVRDTQYF
j_gene: TRBJ2-5; v_gene: TRBV10-3; CDR3aa: CATSRGLRETQYF
j_gene: TRBJ2-7; v_gene: TRBV9; CDR3aa: CASSVGSSGLYEQYF
j_gene: TRBJ2-7; v_gene: TRBV29-1; CDR3aa: CSVELLRWWGFYEQYF
j_gene: TRBJ2-5; v_gene: TRBV7-2; CDR3aa: CASSLVISGSQETQYF
j_gene: TRBJ2-1; v_gene: TRBV9; CDR3aa: CASSVGLAANEQFF
j_gene: TRBJ1-5; v_gene: TRBV29-1; CDR3aa: CSVADHNQPQHF
j_gene: TRBJ2-1; v_gene: TRBV6-5; CDR3aa: CASSYSGKGAYNEQFF
j_gene: TRBJ2-1; v_gene: TRBV7-3; CDR3aa: CASSQSGLNNEQFF
j_gene: TRBJ2-1; v_gene: TRBV5-1; CDR3aa: CASSVSGPGYNEQFF
j_gene: TRBJ2-1; v_gene: TRBV3-1; CDR3aa: CASSHRSGGQLYNEQFF
j_gene: TRBJ1-6; v_gene: TRBV7-2; CDR3aa: CASSLAPAGTNSPLHF
j_gene: TRBJ2-3; v_gene: TRBV7-2; CDR3aa: CASSLGDRGSDTQYF
j_gene: TRBJ2-5; v_gene: TRBV5-5; CDR3aa: CASSLKRQGQETQYF
j_gene: TRBJ2-3; v_gene: TRBV27; CDR3aa: CASSLIAVSTDTQYF
j_gene: TRBJ2-1; v_gene: TRBV12-3/TRBV12-4; CDR3aa: CASSLWGASGYNEQFF
j_gene: TRBJ1-2; v_gene: TRBV5-1; CDR3aa: CASSLAGESGYTF
j_gene: TRBJ2-7; v_gene: TRBV18; CDR3aa: CASSPQGSSYEQYF
j_gene: TRBJ1-1; v_gene: TRBV27; CDR3aa: CASSFVGTAAFF
j_gene: TRBJ2-1; v_gene: TRBV11-1; CDR3aa: CASRTFGSSGPTPTYNEQFF
j_gene: TRBJ1-2; v_gene: TRBV18; CDR3aa: CASSPRPDPNYGYTF
j_gene: TRBJ2-1; v_gene: TRBV5-1; CDR3aa: CASSSDGSSYNEQFF
j_gene: TRBJ2-3; v_gene: TRBV7-2; CDR3aa: CASSRPGDTQYF
j_gene: TRBJ2-3; v_gene: TRBV6-5; CDR3aa: CASSYSLRGGQDTQYF
j_gene: TRBJ2-3; v_gene: TRBV9; CDR3aa: CASDPTGTGSPDTQYF
j_gene: TRBJ2-5; v_gene: TRBV24-1; CDR3aa: CATSAGQRGMETQYF
j_gene: TRBJ2-7; v_gene: TRBV4-3; CDR3aa: CASSQALRSGQTYEQYF
j_gene: TRBJ1-5; v_gene: TRBV28; CDR3aa: CASSPSDRVLNQPQHF
j_gene: TRBJ2-4; v_gene: TRBV6-2/TRBV6-3; CDR3aa: CASTLSGGLPKNIQYF
j_gene: TRBJ1-5; v_gene: TRBV24-1; CDR3aa: CATSEAGPSNQPQHF
j_gene: TRBJ2-7; v_gene: TRBV29-1; CDR3aa: CSVYKDYEQYF
j_gene: TRBJ2-1; v_gene: TRBV11-2; CDR3aa: CASSLWRNEQFF
j_gene: TRBJ2-3; v_gene: TRBV3-1; CDR3aa: CASSLEGSGTDTQYF
j_gene: TRBJ1-1; v_gene: TRBV28; CDR3aa: CASSSQQGVVPEAFF
j_gene: TRBJ2-5; v_gene: TRBV19; CDR3aa: CASSIQVGLAGGPSETQYF
j_gene: TRBJ1-1; v_gene: TRBV3-1; CDR3aa: CASSQDWSLSGTEAFF
j_gene: TRBJ2-1; v_gene: TRBV10-3; CDR3aa: CAISENRLAEKQEQFF
j_gene: TRBJ1-2; v_gene: TRBV20-1; CDR3aa: CSAHRPQGYTF